The source of this TCR beta chain is a study of blood T cell repertoires in COVID-19. Study background: From T cells, B-cell-depleted T cells, or PBMCs came the material, which was cDNA or gDNA.

V lost 5 bases and J lost 11, with 15 bases in between. The CDR3 covers 12 residues. Categorization into cohorts depended on clinical history that participants reported. Recovered Cohort 3 donors showed two negative PCRs, clearance, or symptom resolution. In the original analysis: Reference gene primer amplification gave estimated nucleated cell counts. Clones were sequenced by immunoSEQ multiplex PCR, and TCRdb holds only the in-frame ones, with some missing. For V, J and clone size, that table is used; D and trimming come from the DNA. This table has some 500,000 clones, around 89% appearing once. The specimen was PBMCs or T cells enriched from blood (not recorded which). The clonotype was recovered from a woman between 40 and 50 years old who had recovered from COVID-19. This chain joins TRBV12-3 or TRBV12-4 and TRBJ1-1; D is perhaps TRBD1 (5 bases). CDR3 in DNA: TGTGCCAGCAGTATTCGGTCCCGGGGGGCTTTCTTT. It yields the protein CASSIRSRGAFF.